This T cell receptor (beta chain) comes out of a study of glioma-infiltrating T cells. Broader study findings: CDR3 overlap between tissue and blood was very small. Tissue-blood divergence was below expectation in non-neoplastic patients, above in gliomas.

This clonotype showed up just a few times. Its target is not known. The iRepertoire nested amplicon-rescue multiplex PCR amplified TCR alpha and beta CDR3s from RNA. For one-step reverse transcription and amplification, roughly 95-400 ng of tissue mRNA or PBMC total RNA was used. From the multiplex PCR reads, TCRdb called clonotypes with MiXCR, one entry per CDR3 protein. The table lists 150,000 to 200,000 distinct CDR3 sequences, more than 35% of them singletons, with around 4.9% in the top ten. The material sequenced was glioma tissue, nonneoplastic brain tissue, or PBMCs (not recorded which). This TCR was recovered from a human donor with low-grade glioma or glioblastoma, undergoing nonglioma brain surgery, or in good health (not recorded which).

CDR3 coding DNA: TGTGCCAGTGGGACAGACGATAATTCACCCCTCCACTTT. Protein sequence: CASGTDDNSPLHF. The J gene is TRBJ1-6, the V gene TRBV19, with TRBD1 matching over 7 bases. Germline CDR1 is LNHDA and CDR2 is SQIVND (reference sequence). The V and J ends lost 8 bases and 5 bases, in that order; junction bases with no gene match: 3. The CDR3 runs to 13 residues.